The 8 T cell receptor beta chains given below trace back to one sample, sequenced in a study of cytotoxic CD8 clonotypes in ibrutinib-treated CLL. Assay used: immunoSEQ multiplex PCR; TCRdb lists only in-frame clones, some missing. The table shows roughly 58,000 clones, with roughly 54% occurring only once. The input for sequencing was PBMCs, taken at disease progression, from a patient treated with ibrutinib. The source of these receptors is a human donor with chronic lymphocytic leukemia.

This clone appeared a few times. V is TRBV7-2 and J is TRBJ1-2; 8 bases fit TRBD1. V was pared by 5 bases and J by 4 bases, with 6 bases of the junction left unmatched. The V gene's germline CDR1 is SGHTA and CDR2 FQGNSA. This CDR3 region has 14 residues. Written as DNA, the CDR3 is TGTGCCAGCAGCCCGGGACAGGCACGCTATGGCTACACCTTC. Translating it yields CASSPGQARYGYTF.

This clone was seen more than once but under ten times. This sequence joins TRBV7-9 and TRBJ2-3; 7 nucleotides agree with TRBD1. Trimming removed 3 bases from V and 2 bases from J; junction bases left unmatched: 17. Germline CDR1 and CDR2: SEHNR and FQNEAQ (reference sequence). The CDR3 is 19 residues long. CDR3: CASSFDRDPRIFVTDTQYF. The CDR3 bases are TGTGCCAGCAGCTTTGACAGGGACCCGAGGATCTTCGTCACAGATACGCAGTATTTT.

CDR3 DNA: TGCGCCAGCAGCACGGGACTAGCGGGAGGCTACGAGCAGTACTTC. Its translation: CASSTGLAGGYEQYF. The chain links TRBV5-1 to TRBJ2-7, with 15 bases lining up with TRBD2. Germline-derived CDR1 and CDR2 are SGHRS and YFSETQ. J was trimmed by 3 bases and V by 4 bases; bases with no gene match: 2. The CDR3 has 15 residues.

This clone has more than one count but fewer than ten. V is TRBV29-1 and J is TRBJ2-5, with D unclear. The CDR3 extends over 10 amino acids. V was pared by 1 base and J by 5 bases, with 2 bases between. Per the germline V gene, CDR1 is SQVTM and CDR2 is ANQGSEA. The CDR3 DNA reads as TGCAGCGTTGAAGGGGAGACCCAGTACTTC. Its translation: CSVEGETQYF.

The chain uses TRBV10-3 and TRBJ2-7; 8 nucleotides match TRBD1. The germline V gene encodes CDR1 ENHRY and CDR2 SYGVKD. Trimming removed 0 bases from V and 2 bases from J; junction bases left unmatched: 3. The CDR3 loop spans 15 amino acids. In DNA form, the CDR3 reads TGTGCCATCAGTGAGTCGGGACAGGTAACCTACGAGCAGTACTTC. Translating gives CAISESGQVTYEQYF.

The chain combines TRBV27 with TRBJ1-5; maybe TRBD1 (5 bases). V lost 6 bases, J lost 0 bases, and 12 bases lay in between. Germline values: CDR1 MNHEY, CDR2 SMNVEV (reference sequence). The CDR3 totals 15 residues. The CDR3, as DNA: TGTGCCAGCAGACCCGGGACCGATAGCAATCAGCCCCAGCATTTT. Translated: CASRPGTDSNQPQHF.

The table lists this clone with a few counts. V usage is TRBV5-6 and J usage is TRBJ2-5; D is uncertain. This CDR3 is 13 amino acids long. V was cut by 3 bases and J by 5 bases, with 11 bases left in between. Germline assignment: CDR1 SGHDT and CDR2 YYEEEE. CDR3 nucleotides: TGTGCCAGCAGCTCACCTACGGTGGAGACCCAGTACTTC. It is translated as CASSSPTVETQYF.

The DNA of the CDR3 is TGTGCCAGCAGCGAAGGGACTCTGGGGACTGAAGCTTTCTTT. It encodes CASSEGTLGTEAFF. This chain connects TRBV7-9 to TRBJ1-1; possibly TRBD1 for D (5 bases). There are 14 residues in the CDR3. With 5 bases removed from V and 5 bases from J, the gap between germline ends came to 15 bases. Germline values: CDR1 SEHNR, CDR2 FQNEAQ (reference sequence). The full variable domain, its missing parts supplied by reference TRBV7-9 and TRBJ1-1, is DTGVSQNPRHKITKRGQNVTFRCDPISEHNRLYWYRQTLGQGPEFLTYFQNEAQLEKSRLLSDRFSAERPKGSFSTLEIQRTEQGDSAMYLCASSEGTLGTEAFFGQGTRLTVV.